A single sample is the source of the 10 T cell receptor beta chains below, sequenced in a study of neurological immune-mediated disorders. TCRdb passed the 5' RACE reads through MiXCR, listing each CDR3 protein once. The table includes 70,000 or so distinct CDR3 sequences, approximately 3.3% detected once. The sequencing input was PBMCs. The receptor source for this set is a woman aged 45-59 years with multiple sclerosis.

This clonotype was picked up many times. V and J are TRBV6-5 and TRBJ2-5; D might be TRBD2 (5 bases). The CDR3 length is 14 residues. Trimming stripped 5 bases from V and 2 bases from J, with 12 bases between. Germline CDR1 MNHEY, CDR2 SVGAGI. CDR3 bases: TGTGCCAGCAGTCCCGTGGGGAGTCAAGAGACCCAGTACTTC. This sequence encodes CASSPVGSQETQYF.

This clonotype was picked up many times. V and J are TRBV10-3 and TRBJ2-7; 7 bases align to TRBD1. After removal of 6 bases from V and 5 bases from J, the junction contained 7 bases not matched to a gene. The germline V gene has CDR1 ENHRY and CDR2 SYGVKD. The CDR3 has 13 amino acids. The CDR3: CAISSTGLDEQYF. The CDR3, as DNA: TGTGCCATCAGCTCGACAGGGCTCGACGAGCAGTACTTC.

This clonotype occurred many times. The gene calls are TRBV12-5 and TRBJ1-5; TRBD1 might be the D (5 bases). CDR1 and CDR2 from the germline V gene are LGHNT and FRNRAP. CDR3 length: 13 residues. The V end was cut by 8 bases, the J end by 2 bases, with 10 bases between. CDR3 in amino acids: CASSGSGNQPQHF. CDR3 nucleotide sequence: TGTGCTAGTTCAGGGTCGGGCAATCAGCCCCAGCATTTT.

This clonotype was recorded at least ten times. The chain employs TRBV20-1 and TRBJ2-2; D ambiguous. V was trimmed by 4 bases and J by 4 bases, leaving 10 bases between them. The CDR3 contains 13 residues. Per germline, CDR1 DFQATT and CDR2 SNEGSKA (reference sequence). This CDR3 is CSAKVTATGELFF. The DNA of the CDR3 is TGCAGTGCTAAGGTCACGGCCACCGGGGAGCTGTTTTTT.

This clonotype has ten or more counts. The V call is TRBV29-1, the J call TRBJ2-2; 11 nucleotides align to TRBD2. The germline gives CDR1 SQVTM, CDR2 ANQGSEA. The CDR3 is made up of 15 amino acids. V shed 4 bases, J shed 10 bases, and the junction held 11 bases outside the gene matches. The DNA for the CDR3 is TGCAGCGTTGTGGTAGCGGGAGGGCCTGGCGCGGAGCTGTTTTTT. Residues: CSVVVAGGPGAELFF.

In its sample, this clonotype was seen many times. The chain employs TRBV3-1 and TRBJ2-1; D possibly corresponds to TRBD2 (5 bases). CDR3 size: 13 residues. CDR1 and CDR2 from the germline V gene are LGHDT and YNNKEL (reference sequence). The germline V and J ends were trimmed by 4 bases and 7 bases, with 11 bases remaining between them. The CDR3 nucleotides read TGTGCCAGCAGCCGGGAGAATAGGAATGAGCAGTTCTTC. Encoded protein: CASSRENRNEQFF.

J is TRBJ2-7 and V is TRBV11-2; 8 nucleotides line up with TRBD1. V lost 7 bases to trimming and J lost 4 bases; unmatched junction nucleotides: 12. CDR1 is SGHAT and CDR2 is FQNNGV in the germline V gene. This CDR3 contains 15 residues. The CDR3 DNA is TGTGCCAGCATCCGAGGGGCCGGACAGGGTTACGAGCAGTACTTC. It specifies CASIRGAGQGYEQYF.

At least ten counts were recorded for this clonotype. The V gene is TRBV10-3, the J gene TRBJ1-6; no clear D. The germline V and J ends were trimmed by 6 bases and 7 bases, with 16 bases remaining between them. Germline assignment: CDR1 ENHRY and CDR2 SYGVKD. The CDR3 runs to 15 residues. CDR3 loop: CAISERPGVNSPLHF. CDR3 DNA sequence: TGTGCCATCAGCGAAAGGCCGGGAGTGAATTCACCCCTCCACTTT.

To note about this clonotype: At one end the junction does not follow the germline gene, possibly because of a read error. V is TRBV5-1 and J is TRBJ2-3; unclear D gene. Germline CDR1 SGHRS, CDR2 YFSETQ. This CDR3 has 12 residues. CDR3 in amino acids: CDSSTPTDTQYF. For the CDR3, the DNA is TGCGACAGCAGCACCCCCACAGATACGCAGTATTTT. Combining the CDR3 with reference TRBV5-1 and TRBJ2-3 gives the whole variable domain KAGVTQTPRYLIKTRGQQVTLSCSPISGHRSVSWYQQTPGQGLQFLFEYFSETQRNKGNFPGRFSGRQFSNSRSEMNVSTLELGDSALYLCDSSTPTDTQYFGPGTRLTVL.

This clonotype was detected many times. CDR3 in DNA: TGTGCCAGCAGTATGCATACAGGGGGCGGCGGCTACACCTTC. This translates into CASSMHTGGGGYTF. J is TRBJ1-2 and V is TRBV12-3 or TRBV12-4; 9 nucleotides align to TRBD1. There are 14 residues in the CDR3. Unmatched junction bases numbered 9, after V lost 5 bases and J lost 8 bases.